This is a list of T cell receptor beta chains from one sample in a study of blood T cell repertoires in COVID-19. Sequenced by immunoSEQ multiplex PCR; TCRdb stores in-frame clones only, minus some. The sample contains 300,000 to 350,000 clones, about four fifths of which appear only once. The specimen sequenced was peripheral blood. The receptors shown here come from a man aged 25 to 45 with active or convalescent COVID-19. CDR3s include the opening cysteine and the closing phenylalanine or tryptophan. A D gene is named only where the DNA matches it firmly. Rows give clone size only sometimes, using once, few, many, or a class for an expanded clone.

d_gene | j_gene | abundance | v_gene | CDR3nt | CDR3aa
. | TRBJ2-1 | . | TRBV10-3 | TGTGCCATCGCCACTAGCTGGATTGGCGATGAGCAGTTCTTC | CAIATSWIGDEQFF
. | TRBJ1-1 | once | TRBV2 | TGTGCCACCGGGACACGGACGAACACTGAAGCTTTCTTT | CATGTRTNTEAFF
. | TRBJ2-5 | few | TRBV7-2 | TGTGCCAGCAGCTTAGCGAGTTCGTTAGGGGGAGAGACCCAGTACTTC | CASSLASSLGGETQYF
TRBD1 | TRBJ1-1 | . | TRBV24-1 | TGTGCCACCAAGGGACAGGACCTCACTGAAGCTTTCTTT | CATKGQDLTEAFF
. | TRBJ1-2 | . | TRBV29-1 | TGCAGCGGTTCAGGGTTGAATGGCTACACCTTC | CSGSGLNGYTF
TRBD1 | TRBJ2-5 | . | TRBV7-2 | TGTGCCAGCAGCTTAGGGAGAGTTCTGGGACAGGGGTTGGGGACCCAGTACTTC | CASSLGRVLGQGLGTQYF
. | TRBJ2-1 | . | TRBV18 | TGTGCCAGCTCACCGAGGGAATCAACGGGTGAGCAGTTCTTC | CASSPRESTGEQFF
TRBD1 | TRBJ2-3 | . | TRBV24-1 | TGTGCCACCAGTGACCCTACGGGACAGCGCTTTCCAGATACGCAGTATTTT | CATSDPTGQRFPDTQYF
TRBD2 | TRBJ2-7 | . | TRBV20-1 | TGCAGTGCTAGTGGCACTAGCGGGAACCACGAGCAGTACTTC | CSASGTSGNHEQYF
TRBD1 | TRBJ1-2 | . | TRBV19 | TGTGCCAGTAGTATAGGGACAGGGACCTCCCGCTACACCTTC | CASSIGTGTSRYTF
TRBD1 | TRBJ1-5 | . | TRBV29-1 | TGCAGCGTTGCGGCAGAGGGACAGGGAACGCCCCAGCATTTT | CSVAAEGQGTPQHF
TRBD2 | TRBJ2-5 | . | TRBV5-1 | TGCGCCAGCAGCTTCCCTAGCGGGGGTACACAAGAGACCCAGTACTTC | CASSFPSGGTQETQYF
. | TRBJ2-7 | . | TRBV7-2 | TGTGCCAGCAGCTTAGGGGGGAGGTCCTACGAGCAGTACTTC | CASSLGGRSYEQYF
. | TRBJ1-5 | . | TRBV3-1/TRBV3-2 | TGTGCCAGCAGCAGGGGCGATCAGCCCCAGCATTTT | CASSRGDQPQHF
. | TRBJ1-2 | . | TRBV28 | TGTGCCAGCAGTTTATCTCCTTTCAGGCCGGTGGACAGTCCGATTACCCCTAACTATGGCTACACCTTC | CASSLSPFRPVDSPITPNYGYTF
TRBD2 | TRBJ2-3 | . | TRBV5-1 | TGCGCCAGCAGCTTAATCGGGACTAGTAACCGAGATACGCAGTATTTT | CASSLIGTSNRDTQYF
. | TRBJ1-6 | . | TRBV24-1 | TGTGCCACCAGTGATTCTGCTGGCCAGGACTATAATTCACCCCTCCACTTT | CATSDSAGQDYNSPLHF
TRBD1 | TRBJ1-4 | . | TRBV28 | TGTGCCAGCAGTTCTCCCGGACAGGGTAGTGAAAAACTGTTTTTT | CASSSPGQGSEKLFF
. | TRBJ1-2 | . | TRBV6-5 | TGTGCCAGCAGTCCGGGACATCCTAACTATGGCTACACCTTC | CASSPGHPNYGYTF
TRBD1 | TRBJ1-1 | . | TRBV5-4 | TGTGCCAGCAGCACCCCGACAGGGGGCACTGAAGCTTTCTTT | CASSTPTGGTEAFF
TRBD1 | TRBJ1-2 | . | TRBV10-3 | TGTGCCATCAGGGCGGGACAGGGAAATCTCTATGGCTACACCTTC | CAIRAGQGNLYGYTF
. | TRBJ2-7 | . | TRBV12-5 | TGTGCTAGTGTAACACTTTTGGGCTCCGAGCAGTACTTC | CASVTLLGSEQYF